The 4 T cell receptor beta chains presented below share a single source sample, sequenced in a study of regulatory T cells in long-lasting Graves disease. Combining iRepertoire HTBI primers with Arm-PCR of CDR3 regions, the authors built TCR beta libraries. TCRdb itself ran the multiplex PCR reads through MiXCR, one entry per CDR3 protein. Counted here are around 470,000 distinct CDR3 sequences, about 14% occurring once; the ten biggest clones make up approximately 19%. Time point meaning: newly diagnosed GD, antithyroid drugs for less than 3 months. The authors made the TCR library using RNA they extracted from PBMCs. This sample was also put to use in a study of T cells in Graves' hyperthyroidism and ophthalmopathy.

Sequenced material: peripheral blood mononuclear cells (PBMCs), taken at new diagnosis, from a patient treated with antithyroid drugs. The origin of the receptors is a woman aged 50 to 65 with Graves disease.

This clonotype was counted ten times or more. This chain's CDR3 is CASSEPGGELFF. CDR3 nucleotide sequence: TGTGCCAGCAGTGAGCCCGGCGGGGAGCTGTTTTTT. V is TRBV2 and J is TRBJ2-2; unclear D gene. The CDR3 covers 12 residues. V dropped 3 bases and J dropped 7 bases, with 6 bases sitting between them. CDR1 and CDR2 from the germline V gene are SNHLY and FYNNEI.

About this clonotype itself: This sequence may be a read error, since a much larger clone differs from it by one base. Written as DNA, the CDR3 is TGTGCCAGCAGTTTAAGCACAGGGGTTGGTGACTACACCTTC. Translation: CASSLSTGVGDYTF. This chain connects TRBV28 to TRBJ1-2; the match to TRBD1 covers 7 bases. The CDR3 runs 14 residues. Germline values: CDR1 MDHEN, CDR2 SYDVKM. V trimming: 2 bases; J trimming: 10 bases; junction bases outside the gene matches: 10.

In this sample, this clonotype turned up many times. V is TRBV10-3 and J is TRBJ2-7; the match to TRBD1 covers 7 bases. The CDR3 sequence is 13 residues long. V shed 0 bases and J 5 bases; nucleotides not matched to a gene: 1. Germline CDR1 ENHRY, CDR2 SYGVKD. Written as DNA, the CDR3 is TGTGCCATCAGTGAGTCGGGACAGAACGAGCAGTACTTC. Its translation: CAISESGQNEQYF.

This clonotype was detected ten times or more. This chain links TRBV2 with TRBJ1-3; perhaps TRBD1 as D (5 bases). The CDR3 consists of 13 residues. The V and J ends lost 8 bases and 0 bases respectively, with 8 bases between them. The germline CDR1 and CDR2 sequences are SNHLY and FYNNEI. CDR3 sequence reads: CASLDTSGNTIYF. CDR3 nucleotides: TGTGCCAGCCTGGACACCTCTGGAAACACCATATATTTT.